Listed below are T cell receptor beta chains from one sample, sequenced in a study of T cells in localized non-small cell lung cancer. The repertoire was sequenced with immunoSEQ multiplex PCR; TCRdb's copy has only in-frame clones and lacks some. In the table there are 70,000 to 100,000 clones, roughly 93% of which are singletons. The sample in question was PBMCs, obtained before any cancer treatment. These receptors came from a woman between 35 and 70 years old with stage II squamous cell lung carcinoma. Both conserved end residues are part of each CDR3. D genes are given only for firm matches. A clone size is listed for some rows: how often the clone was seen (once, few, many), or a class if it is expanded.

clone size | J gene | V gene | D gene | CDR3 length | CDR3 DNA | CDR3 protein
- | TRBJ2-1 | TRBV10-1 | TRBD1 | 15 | TGCGCCAGCAGTGCGCCGGGACAGGCCTACAATGAGCAGTTCTTC | CASSAPGQAYNEQFF
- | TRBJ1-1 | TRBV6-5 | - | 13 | TGTGCCAGCAGTTCTGCCCTCGGGGTACCAGCTTTCTTT | CASSSALGVPAFF
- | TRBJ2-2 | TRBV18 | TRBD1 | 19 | TGTGCCAGCTCACCGGGACAGGGCTCCCCTCGGGAGAACACCGGGGAGCTGTTTTTT | CASSPGQGSPRENTGELFF
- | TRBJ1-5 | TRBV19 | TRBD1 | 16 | TGTGCCAGTAGTCTGGGAGGGACAGGGGGCAATCAGCCCCAGCATTTT | CASSLGGTGGNQPQHF
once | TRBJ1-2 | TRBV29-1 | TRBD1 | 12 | TGCAGCCTCCGGGACAGGGGGCTTGGCTACACCTTC | CSLRDRGLGYTF
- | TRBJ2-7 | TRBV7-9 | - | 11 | TGTGCCAGCAGCGAGCCGGGGGAGCAGTACTTC | CASSEPGEQYF
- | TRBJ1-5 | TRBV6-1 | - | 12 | TGTGCCAGTCTCGGGACCCCGGGGCCCCAGCATTTT | CASLGTPGPQHF
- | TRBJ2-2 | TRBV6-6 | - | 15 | TGTGCCAGCAGTTGGAGACAACTAAACACCGGGGAGCTGTTTTTT | CASSWRQLNTGELFF
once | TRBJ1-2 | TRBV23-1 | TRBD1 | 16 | TGCGCCAGCAGTCGACACCGGGACAGGGAGCTGGAGGGCTACACCTTC | CASSRHRDRELEGYTF
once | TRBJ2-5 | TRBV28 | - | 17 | TGTGCCAGCAGTTTCCCCACTGGCCGGCGGAGACAAGAGACCCAGTACTTC | CASSFPTGRRRQETQYF
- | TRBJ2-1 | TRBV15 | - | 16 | TGTGCCACCAGCAGAGATCTGGCAGGAGGTGGGGATGAGCAGTTCTTC | CATSRDLAGGGDEQFF
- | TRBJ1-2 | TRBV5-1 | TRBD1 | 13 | TGCGCCAGCAGCTTGGGGACAGGGCAGGGCTACACCTTC | CASSLGTGQGYTF
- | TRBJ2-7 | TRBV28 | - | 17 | TGTGCCAGCAGTGCTTGGACGGGGACTGCCTCAGGGTACGAGCAGTACTTC | CASSAWTGTASGYEQYF
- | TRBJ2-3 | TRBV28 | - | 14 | TGTGCCAGCAGCACCGGGACATACACAGATACGCAGTATTTT | CASSTGTYTDTQYF
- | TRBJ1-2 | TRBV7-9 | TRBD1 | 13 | TGTGCCAGCAGCGCCATTACAGGGGGAGGCTACACCTTC | CASSAITGGGYTF
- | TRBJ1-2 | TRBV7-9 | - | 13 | TGTGCCAGCAGCCCACCGGGGAGCTATGGCTACACCTTC | CASSPPGSYGYTF
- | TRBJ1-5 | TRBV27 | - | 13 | TGTGCCAGCAGTTATAAGGGGGGTCAGCCCCAGCATTTT | CASSYKGGQPQHF
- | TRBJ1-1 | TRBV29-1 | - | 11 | TGCAGCGTTTTCCGTGGCACTGAAGCTTTCTTT | CSVFRGTEAFF
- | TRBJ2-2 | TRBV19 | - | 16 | TGTGCCAGTAGTACTTACACAGGGCTAGGCACCGGGGAGCTGTTTTTT | CASSTYTGLGTGELFF
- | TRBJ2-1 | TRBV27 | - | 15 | TGTGCCAGCAGTTTAGCCCAGAACCGAGGAAATGAGCAGTTCTTC | CASSLAQNRGNEQFF
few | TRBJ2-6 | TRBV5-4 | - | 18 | TGTGCCAGCAGTTCAGGAGGGGGAGCCATCGCTGGGGCCAACGTCCTGACTTTC | CASSSGGGAIAGANVLTF
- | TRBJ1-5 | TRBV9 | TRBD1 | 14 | TGTGCCAGCAGCTTAGGGACAGGGGATCAGCCCCAGCATTTT | CASSLGTGDQPQHF
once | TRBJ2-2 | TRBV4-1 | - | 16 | TGCGCCAGCAGTAATCTTGCGTCTATCTCTACCGGGGAGCTGTTTTTT | CASSNLASISTGELFF
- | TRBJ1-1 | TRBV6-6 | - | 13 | TGTGCCAGCAGTTACTCGGGTCATACTGAAGCTTTCTTT | CASSYSGHTEAFF
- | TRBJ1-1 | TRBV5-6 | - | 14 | TGTGCCAGCATCCCCCTTGGGGGGAACACTGAAGCTTTCTTT | CASIPLGGNTEAFF
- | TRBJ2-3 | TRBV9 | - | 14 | TGTGCCTCGGCAGGGGAGGGCCACACAGATACGCAGTATTTT | CASAGEGHTDTQYF
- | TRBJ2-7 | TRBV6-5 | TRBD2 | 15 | TGTGCCAGCAGCCTTAGCGGGACCCCCGGGTACGAGCAGTACTTC | CASSLSGTPGYEQYF
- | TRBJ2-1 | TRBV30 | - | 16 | TGTGCCTGGAGTGTACGGATGACTAGCTCCTACAATGAGCAGTTCTTC | CAWSVRMTSSYNEQFF
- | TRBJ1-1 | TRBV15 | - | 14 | TGTGCCACCAGCAGAGATAGAGGGCCCAGGATGGCTTTCTTT | CATSRDRGPRMAFF
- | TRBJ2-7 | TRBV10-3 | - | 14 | TGTGCCATCAGTGAGTCTCGGAAAACCTACGAGCAGTACTTC | CAISESRKTYEQYF